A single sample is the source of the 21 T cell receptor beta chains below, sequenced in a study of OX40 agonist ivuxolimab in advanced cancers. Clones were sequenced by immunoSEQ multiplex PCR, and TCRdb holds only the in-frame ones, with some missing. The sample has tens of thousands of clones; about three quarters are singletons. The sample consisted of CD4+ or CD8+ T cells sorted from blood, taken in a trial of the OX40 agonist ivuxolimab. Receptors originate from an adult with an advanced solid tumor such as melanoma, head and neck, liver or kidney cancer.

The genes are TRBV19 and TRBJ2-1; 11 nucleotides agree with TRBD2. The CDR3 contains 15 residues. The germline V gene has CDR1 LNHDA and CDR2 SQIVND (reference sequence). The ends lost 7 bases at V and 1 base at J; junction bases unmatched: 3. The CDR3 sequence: CASKLAGGSYNEQFF. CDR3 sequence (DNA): TGTGCCAGTAAGCTAGCGGGGGGTTCCTACAATGAGCAGTTCTTC. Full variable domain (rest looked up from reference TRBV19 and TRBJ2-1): DGGITQSPKYLFRKEGQNVTLSCEQNLNHDAMYWYRQDPGQGLRLIYYSQIVNDFQKGDIAEGYSVSREKKESFPLTVTSAQKNPTAFYLCASKLAGGSYNEQFFGPGTRLTVL.

As DNA, the CDR3 is TGTGCCAGCAGCCGGGGACTAGCGGAGACCCAGTACTTC. It codes for CASSRGLAETQYF. This chain joins TRBV7-9 and TRBJ2-5; 10 bases line up with TRBD2. With V trimmed by 5 bases and J by 5 bases, 2 bases remained unmatched. The length of the CDR3 is 13 residues. CDR1 and CDR2 from the germline V gene are SEHNR and FQNEAQ (reference sequence). The full variable domain, with the rest looked up from reference TRBV7-9 and TRBJ2-5, is DTGVSQNPRHKITKRGQNVTFRCDPISEHNRLYWYRQTLGQGPEFLTYFQNEAQLEKSRLLSDRFSAERPKGSFSTLEIQRTEQGDSAMYLCASSRGLAETQYFGPGTRLLVL.

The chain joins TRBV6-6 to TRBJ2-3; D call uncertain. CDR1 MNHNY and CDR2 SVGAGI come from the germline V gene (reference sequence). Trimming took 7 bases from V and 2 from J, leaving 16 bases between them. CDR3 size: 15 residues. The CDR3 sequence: CASTPQRTHTDTQYF. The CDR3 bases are TGTGCCAGCACCCCTCAAAGGACCCACACAGATACGCAGTATTTT.

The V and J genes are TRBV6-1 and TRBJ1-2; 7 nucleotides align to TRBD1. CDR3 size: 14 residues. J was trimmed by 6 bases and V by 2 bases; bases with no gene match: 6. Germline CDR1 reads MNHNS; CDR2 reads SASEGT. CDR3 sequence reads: CASSERQGRDGYTF. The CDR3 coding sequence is TGTGCCAGCAGTGAAAGACAGGGTCGCGATGGCTACACCTTC.

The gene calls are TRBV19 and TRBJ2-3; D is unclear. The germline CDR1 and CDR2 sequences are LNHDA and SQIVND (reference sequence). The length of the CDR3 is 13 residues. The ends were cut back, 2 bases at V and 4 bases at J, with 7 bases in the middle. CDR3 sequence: CASSISAADTQYF. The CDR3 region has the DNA TGTGCCAGTAGTATATCGGCAGCAGATACGCAGTATTTT.

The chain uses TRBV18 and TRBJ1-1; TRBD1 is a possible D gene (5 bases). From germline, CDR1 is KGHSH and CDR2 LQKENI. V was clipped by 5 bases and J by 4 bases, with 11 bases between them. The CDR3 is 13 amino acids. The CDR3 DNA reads TGTGCCAGCTCATGGATCGGGGCCACTGAAGCTTTCTTT. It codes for CASSWIGATEAFF.

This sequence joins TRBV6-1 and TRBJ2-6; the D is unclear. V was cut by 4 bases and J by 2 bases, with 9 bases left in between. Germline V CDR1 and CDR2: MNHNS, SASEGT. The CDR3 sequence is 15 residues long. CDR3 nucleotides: TGTGCCAGCAGTGTTACAATGGCTGGGGCCAACGTCCTGACTTTC. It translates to CASSVTMAGANVLTF.

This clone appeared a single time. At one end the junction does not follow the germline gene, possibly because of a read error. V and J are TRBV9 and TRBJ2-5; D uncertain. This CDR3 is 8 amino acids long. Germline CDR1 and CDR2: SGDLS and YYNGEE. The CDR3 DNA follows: TGTGCCAGCAGGCCTGGGGACTTC. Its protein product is CASRPGDF.

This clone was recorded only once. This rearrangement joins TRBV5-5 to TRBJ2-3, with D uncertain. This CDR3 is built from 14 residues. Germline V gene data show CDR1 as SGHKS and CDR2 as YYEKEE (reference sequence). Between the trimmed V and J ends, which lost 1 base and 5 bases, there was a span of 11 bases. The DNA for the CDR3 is TGTGCCAGCAGCTTGTTACGCACGGGAGATACGCAGTATTTT. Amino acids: CASSLLRTGDTQYF.

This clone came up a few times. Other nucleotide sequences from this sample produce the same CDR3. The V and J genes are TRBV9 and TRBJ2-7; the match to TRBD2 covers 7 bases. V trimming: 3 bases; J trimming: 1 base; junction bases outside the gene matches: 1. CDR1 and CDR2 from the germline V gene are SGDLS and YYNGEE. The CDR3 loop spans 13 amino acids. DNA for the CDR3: TGTGCCAGCAGCGGGACTAGTTCCTACGAGCAGTACTTC. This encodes CASSGTSSYEQYF.

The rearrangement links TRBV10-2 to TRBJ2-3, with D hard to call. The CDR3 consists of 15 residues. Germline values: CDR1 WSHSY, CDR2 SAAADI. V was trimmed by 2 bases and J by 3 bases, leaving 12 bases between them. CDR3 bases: TGCGCCAGCAGTGAGCCACAAGCTTGGACAGATACGCAGTATTTT. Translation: CASSEPQAWTDTQYF.

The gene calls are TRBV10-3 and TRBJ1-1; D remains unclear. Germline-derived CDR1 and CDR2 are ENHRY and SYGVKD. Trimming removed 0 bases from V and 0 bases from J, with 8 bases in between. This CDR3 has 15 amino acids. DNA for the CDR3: TGTGCCATCAGTGAGTCGAATAGGATGAACACTGAAGCTTTCTTT. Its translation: CAISESNRMNTEAFF.

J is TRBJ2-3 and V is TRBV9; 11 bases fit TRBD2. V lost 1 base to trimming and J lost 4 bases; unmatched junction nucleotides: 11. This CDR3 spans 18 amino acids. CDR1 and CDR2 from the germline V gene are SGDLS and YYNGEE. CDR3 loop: CASSVTLAGGHGADTQYF. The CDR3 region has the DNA TGTGCCAGCAGCGTAACTTTAGCGGGAGGGCACGGGGCAGATACGCAGTATTTT.

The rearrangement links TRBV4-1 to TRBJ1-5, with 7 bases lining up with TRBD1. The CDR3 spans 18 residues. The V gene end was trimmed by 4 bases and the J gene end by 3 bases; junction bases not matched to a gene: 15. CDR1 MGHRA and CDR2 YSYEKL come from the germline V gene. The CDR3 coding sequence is TGCGCCAGCAGCCGCAATGTGAGGGGAGGACAGGACAATCAGCCCCAGCATTTT. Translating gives CASSRNVRGGQDNQPQHF.

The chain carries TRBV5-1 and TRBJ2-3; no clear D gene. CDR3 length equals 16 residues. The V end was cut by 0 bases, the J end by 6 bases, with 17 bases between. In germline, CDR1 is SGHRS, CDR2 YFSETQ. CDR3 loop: CASSLEQLEIRDTQYF. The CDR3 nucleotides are TGCGCCAGCAGCTTGGAACAGTTAGAAATCAGGGATACGCAGTATTTT. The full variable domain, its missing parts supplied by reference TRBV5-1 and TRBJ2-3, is KAGVTQTPRYLIKTRGQQVTLSCSPISGHRSVSWYQQTPGQGLQFLFEYFSETQRNKGNFPGRFSGRQFSNSRSEMNVSTLELGDSALYLCASSLEQLEIRDTQYFGPGTRLTVL.

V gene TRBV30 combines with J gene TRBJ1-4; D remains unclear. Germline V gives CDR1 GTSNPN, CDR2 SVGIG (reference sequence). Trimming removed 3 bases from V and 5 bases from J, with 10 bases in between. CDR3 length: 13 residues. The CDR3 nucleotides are TGTGCCTGGAGAGGTGCGGTAAATGAAAAACTGTTTTTT. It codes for CAWRGAVNEKLFF.

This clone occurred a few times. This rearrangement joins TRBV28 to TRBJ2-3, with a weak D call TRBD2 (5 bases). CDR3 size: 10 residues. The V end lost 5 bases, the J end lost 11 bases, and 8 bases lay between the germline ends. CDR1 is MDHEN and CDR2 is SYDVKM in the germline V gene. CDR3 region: CASSEGKQYF. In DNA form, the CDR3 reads TGTGCCAGCAGTGAGGGCAAGCAGTATTTT.

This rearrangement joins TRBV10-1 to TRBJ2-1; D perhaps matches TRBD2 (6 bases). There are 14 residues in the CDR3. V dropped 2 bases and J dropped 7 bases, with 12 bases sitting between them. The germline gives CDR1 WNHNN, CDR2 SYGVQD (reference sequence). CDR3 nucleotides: TGCGCCAGCAGTGAGGGAGGGTCGAGGAATGAGCAGTTCTTC. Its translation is CASSEGGSRNEQFF.

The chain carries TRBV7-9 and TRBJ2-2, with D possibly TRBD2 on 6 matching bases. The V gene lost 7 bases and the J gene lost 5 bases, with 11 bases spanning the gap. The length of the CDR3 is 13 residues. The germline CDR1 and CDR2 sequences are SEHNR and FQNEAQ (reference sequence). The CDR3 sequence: CASIYGGTGELFF. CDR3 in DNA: TGTGCCAGCATCTACGGGGGAACCGGGGAGCTGTTTTTT.

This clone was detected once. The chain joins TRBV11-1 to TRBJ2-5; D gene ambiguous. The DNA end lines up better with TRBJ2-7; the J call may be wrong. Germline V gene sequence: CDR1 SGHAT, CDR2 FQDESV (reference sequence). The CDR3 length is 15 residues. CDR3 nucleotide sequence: TGTGCCAGCAGCTTTAGAGAATACCTCTCCTACGAGCAGTACTTC. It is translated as CASSFREYLSYEQYF.

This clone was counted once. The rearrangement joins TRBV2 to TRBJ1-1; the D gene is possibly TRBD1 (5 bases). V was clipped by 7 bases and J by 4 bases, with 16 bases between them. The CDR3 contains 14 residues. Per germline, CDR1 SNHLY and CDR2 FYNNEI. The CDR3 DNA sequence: TGTGCCAGCAACTCTCTGGGGGGTGGCACTGAAGCTTTCTTT. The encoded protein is CASNSLGGGTEAFF. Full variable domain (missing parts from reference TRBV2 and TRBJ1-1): EPEVTQTPSHQVTQMGQEVILRCVPISNHLYFYWYRQILGQKVEFLVSFYNNEISEKSEIFDDQFSVERPDGSNFTLKIRSTKLEDSAMYFCASNSLGGGTEAFFGQGTRLTVV.